The source of this T cell receptor beta chain is a study of chemoradiotherapy in HPV16-positive cancers. Study-level results: HPV-responsive T-cell expansion during chemoradiotherapy was linked to improved recurrence-free survival in HPV16-positive patients. Functional assays defining HPV-specific T cells used only two HPV16-positive patients.

This table comes from immunoSEQ multiplex PCR, and its TCRdb copy is limited to in-frame clones, with some not included. The sample has around 8,100 clones; around 85% are singletons. This CDR3 is built from 11 residues. The germline CDR1 and CDR2 sequences are SGHNT and YYREEE (reference sequence). Trimming took 6 bases from V and 9 from J, leaving 12 bases between them. Repeated repertoire sampling spanned the course of chemoradiotherapy. On this clone: Its antigen is currently unknown.

V and J are TRBV5-4 and TRBJ1-2; D call uncertain. The TCR comes from a human donor with HPV-associated anogenital cancer. The specimen comprised blood, sampled from a patient who underwent chemoradiotherapy. CDR3 sequence (DNA): TGTGCCAGCATGGAGGGTTCGCGCTACACCTTC. The encoded protein is CASMEGSRYTF.